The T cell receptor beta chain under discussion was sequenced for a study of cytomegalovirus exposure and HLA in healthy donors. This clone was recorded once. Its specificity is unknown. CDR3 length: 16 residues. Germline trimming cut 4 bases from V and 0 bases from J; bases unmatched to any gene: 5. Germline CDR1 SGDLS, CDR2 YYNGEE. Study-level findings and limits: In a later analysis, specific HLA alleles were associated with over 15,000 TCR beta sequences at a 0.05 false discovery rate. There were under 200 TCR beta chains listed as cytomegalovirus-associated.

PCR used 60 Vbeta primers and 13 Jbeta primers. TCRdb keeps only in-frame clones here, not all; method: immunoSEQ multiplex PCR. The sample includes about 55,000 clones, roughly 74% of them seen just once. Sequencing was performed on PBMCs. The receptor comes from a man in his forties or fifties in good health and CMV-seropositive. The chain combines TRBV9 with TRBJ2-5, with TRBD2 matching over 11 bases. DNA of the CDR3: TGTGCCAGCAGCTTAAGGACTAGCGGGTACCAAGAGACCCAGTACTTC. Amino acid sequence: CASSLRTSGYQETQYF.